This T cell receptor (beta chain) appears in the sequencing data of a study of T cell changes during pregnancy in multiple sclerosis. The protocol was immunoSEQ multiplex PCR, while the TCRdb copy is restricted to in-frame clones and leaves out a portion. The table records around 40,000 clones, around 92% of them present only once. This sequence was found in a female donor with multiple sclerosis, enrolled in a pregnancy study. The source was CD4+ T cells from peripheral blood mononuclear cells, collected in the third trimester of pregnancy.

The CDR3 is CASSESGLAGDNEQFF. DNA of the CDR3: TGTGCCAGCAGTGAGTCGGGACTAGCGGGAGACAATGAGCAGTTCTTC. V is TRBV25-1 and J is TRBJ2-1, with TRBD2 matching over 14 bases. There are 16 residues in the CDR3. V lost 3 bases to trimming and J lost 5 bases; unmatched junction nucleotides: 3. CDR1 is MGHDK, CDR2 SYGVNS, per germline.